This entry is about one T cell receptor beta chain. Antigen specificity is unknown. The source of the sample is a study of blood T cells in healthy people across ages. Findings and caveats of the study: Unsorted PBMC input precluded a conclusive naive versus antigen-experienced comparison.

The CDR3 is 13 amino acids. Those donating, healthy Caucasian individuals from Russia, were aged roughly 6 to 90. Approximately 9.7 milliliters was the volume of peripheral blood drawn from each donor. The authors ran a second PCR of roughly 6 to 12 cycles using a sample-barcoded 5' primer and a J-beta primer mix. TCRdb redid the calling of the 5' RACE reads with MiXCR, one entry per CDR3 protein. The sample has 1.4 million or so distinct CDR3 sequences; 42% are singletons. Sample: blood. This sequence joins TRBV21-1 and TRBJ2-1; the table's D gene call, TRBD2, was not cross checked with the DNA. TRBV21-1 is classified as a pseudogene. The sequence was obtained from a woman aged 18-29 years in good health. DNA of the CDR3: TGTGCCACCAAGCGGCCCTCCTACAATGAGCAGTTCTTC. As protein: CATKRPSYNEQFF.